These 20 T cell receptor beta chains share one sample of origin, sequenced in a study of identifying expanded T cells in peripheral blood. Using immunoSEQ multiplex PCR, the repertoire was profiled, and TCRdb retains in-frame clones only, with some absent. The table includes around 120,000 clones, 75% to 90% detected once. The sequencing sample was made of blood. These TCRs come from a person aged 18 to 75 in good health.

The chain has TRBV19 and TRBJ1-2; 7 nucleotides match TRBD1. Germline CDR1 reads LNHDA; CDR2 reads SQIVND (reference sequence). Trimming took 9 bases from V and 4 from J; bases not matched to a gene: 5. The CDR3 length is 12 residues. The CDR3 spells CASADRSYGYTF. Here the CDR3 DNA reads TGTGCCAGCGCGGACAGGAGCTATGGCTACACCTTC. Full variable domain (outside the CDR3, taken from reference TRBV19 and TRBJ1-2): DGGITQSPKYLFRKEGQNVTLSCEQNLNHDAMYWYRQDPGQGLRLIYYSQIVNDFQKGDIAEGYSVSREKKESFPLTVTSAQKNPTAFYLCASADRSYGYTFGSGTRLTVV.

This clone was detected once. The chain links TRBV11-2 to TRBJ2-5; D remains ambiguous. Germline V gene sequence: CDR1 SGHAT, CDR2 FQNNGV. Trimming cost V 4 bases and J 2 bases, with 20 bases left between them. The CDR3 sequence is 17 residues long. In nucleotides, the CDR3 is TGTGCCAGCAGCTCTCGCCCCCCCCGGCAGAAACAAGAGACCCAGTACTTC. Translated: CASSSRPPRQKQETQYF.

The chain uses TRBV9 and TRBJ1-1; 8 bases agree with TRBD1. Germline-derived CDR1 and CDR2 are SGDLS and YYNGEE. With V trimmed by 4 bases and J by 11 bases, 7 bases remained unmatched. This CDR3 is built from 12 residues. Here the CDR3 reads CASSRSGGDAFF. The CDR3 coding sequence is TGTGCCAGCAGCCGCTCAGGGGGCGACGCTTTCTTT.

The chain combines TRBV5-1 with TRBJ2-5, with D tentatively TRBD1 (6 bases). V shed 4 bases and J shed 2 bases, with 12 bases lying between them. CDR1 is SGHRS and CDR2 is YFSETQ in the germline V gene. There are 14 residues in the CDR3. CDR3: CASSLGALQETQYF. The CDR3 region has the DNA TGCGCCAGCAGCCTGGGGGCGTTACAAGAGACCCAGTACTTC.

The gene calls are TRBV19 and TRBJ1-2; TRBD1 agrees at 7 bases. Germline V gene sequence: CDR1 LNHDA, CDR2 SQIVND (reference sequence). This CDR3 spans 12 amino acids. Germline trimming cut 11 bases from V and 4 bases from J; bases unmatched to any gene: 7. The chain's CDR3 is CALGTDLYGYTF. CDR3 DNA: TGTGCCCTAGGGACAGACCTCTATGGCTACACCTTC.

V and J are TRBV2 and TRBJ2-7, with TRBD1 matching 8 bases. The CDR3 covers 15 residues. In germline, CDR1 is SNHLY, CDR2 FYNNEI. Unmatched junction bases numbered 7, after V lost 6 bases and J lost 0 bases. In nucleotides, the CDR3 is TGTGCCAGCAGCCCTAGGACAGGGTACTCCTACGAGCAGTACTTC. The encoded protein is CASSPRTGYSYEQYF.

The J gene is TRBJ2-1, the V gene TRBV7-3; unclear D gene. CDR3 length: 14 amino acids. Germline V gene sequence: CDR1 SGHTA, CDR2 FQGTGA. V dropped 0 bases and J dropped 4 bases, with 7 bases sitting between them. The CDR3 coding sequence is TGTGCCAGCAGCTTAACTGGTGGGTACAATGAGCAGTTCTTC. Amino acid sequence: CASSLTGGYNEQFF.

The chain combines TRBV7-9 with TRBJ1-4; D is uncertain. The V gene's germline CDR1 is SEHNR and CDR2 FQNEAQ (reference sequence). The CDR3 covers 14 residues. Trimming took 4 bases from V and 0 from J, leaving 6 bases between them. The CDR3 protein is CASSSGATNEKLFF. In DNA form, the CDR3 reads TGTGCCAGCAGCTCGGGTGCAACTAATGAAAAACTGTTTTTT.

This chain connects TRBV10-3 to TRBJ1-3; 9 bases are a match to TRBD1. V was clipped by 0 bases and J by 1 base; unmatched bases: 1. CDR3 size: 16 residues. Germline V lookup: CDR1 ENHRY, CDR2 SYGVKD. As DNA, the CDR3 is TGTGCCATCAGTGAGTCTGGACAGGGGTCTGGAAACACCATATATTTT. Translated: CAISESGQGSGNTIYF.

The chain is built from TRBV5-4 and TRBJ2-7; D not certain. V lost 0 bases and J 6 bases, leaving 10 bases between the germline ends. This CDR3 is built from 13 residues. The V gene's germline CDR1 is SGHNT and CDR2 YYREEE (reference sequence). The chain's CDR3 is CASSLVPDLEQYF. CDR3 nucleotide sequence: TGTGCCAGCAGCTTGGTTCCGGACCTCGAGCAGTACTTC.

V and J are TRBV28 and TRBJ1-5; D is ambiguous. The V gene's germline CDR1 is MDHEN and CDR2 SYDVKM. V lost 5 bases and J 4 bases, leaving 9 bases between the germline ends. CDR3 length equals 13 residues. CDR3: CASSSQVNQPQHF. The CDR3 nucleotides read TGTGCCAGCAGTAGCCAGGTAAATCAGCCCCAGCATTTT.

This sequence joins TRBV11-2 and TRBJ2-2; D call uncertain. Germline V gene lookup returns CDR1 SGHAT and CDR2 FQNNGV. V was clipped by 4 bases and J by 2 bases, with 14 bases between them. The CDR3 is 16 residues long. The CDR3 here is CASSSAGPLNTGELFF. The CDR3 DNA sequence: TGTGCCAGCAGCTCCGCTGGCCCCTTAAACACCGGGGAGCTGTTTTTT.

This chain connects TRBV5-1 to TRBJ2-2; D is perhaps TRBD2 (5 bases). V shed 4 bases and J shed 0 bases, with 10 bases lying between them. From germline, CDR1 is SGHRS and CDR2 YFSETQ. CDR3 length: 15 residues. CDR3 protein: CASSQSGPNTGELFF. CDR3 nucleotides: TGCGCCAGCAGCCAAAGCGGACCGAACACCGGGGAGCTGTTTTTT.

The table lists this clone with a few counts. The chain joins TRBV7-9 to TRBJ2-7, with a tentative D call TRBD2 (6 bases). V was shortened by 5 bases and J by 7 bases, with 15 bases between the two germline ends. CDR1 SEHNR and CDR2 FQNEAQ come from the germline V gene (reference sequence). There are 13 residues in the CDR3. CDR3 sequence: CASSPSGVQEQYF. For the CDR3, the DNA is TGTGCCAGCAGCCCGTCGGGAGTTCAAGAGCAGTACTTC.

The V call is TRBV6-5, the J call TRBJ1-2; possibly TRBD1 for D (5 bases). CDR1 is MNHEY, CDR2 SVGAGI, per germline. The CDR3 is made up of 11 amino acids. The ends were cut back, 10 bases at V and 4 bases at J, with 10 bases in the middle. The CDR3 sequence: CATQGGYGYTF. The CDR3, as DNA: TGTGCCACCCAGGGAGGCTATGGCTACACCTTC.

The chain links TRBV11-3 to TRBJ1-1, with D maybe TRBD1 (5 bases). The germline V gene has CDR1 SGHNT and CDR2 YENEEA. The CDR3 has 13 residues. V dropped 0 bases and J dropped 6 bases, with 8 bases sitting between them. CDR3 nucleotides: TGTGCCAGCAGCTTAGAAGGGGCGTCTGAAGCTTTCTTT. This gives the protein CASSLEGASEAFF.

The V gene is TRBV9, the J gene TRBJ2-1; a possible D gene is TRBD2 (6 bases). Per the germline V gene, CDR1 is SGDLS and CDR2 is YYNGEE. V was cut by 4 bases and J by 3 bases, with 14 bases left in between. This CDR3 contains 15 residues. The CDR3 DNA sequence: TGTGCCAGCAGCACGGGGGATGCTATCTACAATGAGCAGTTCTTC. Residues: CASSTGDAIYNEQFF.

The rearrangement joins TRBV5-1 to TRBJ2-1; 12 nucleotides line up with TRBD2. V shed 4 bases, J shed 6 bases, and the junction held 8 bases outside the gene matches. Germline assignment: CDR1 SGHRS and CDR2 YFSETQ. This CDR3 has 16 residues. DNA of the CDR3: TGCGCCAGCAGCCCCTATCTAGCGGGAGGGACCAATGAGCAGTTCTTC. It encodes CASSPYLAGGTNEQFF.

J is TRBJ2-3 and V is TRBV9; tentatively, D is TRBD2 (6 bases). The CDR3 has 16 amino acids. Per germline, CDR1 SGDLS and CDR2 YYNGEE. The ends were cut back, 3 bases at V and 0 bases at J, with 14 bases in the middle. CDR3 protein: CASSAGTPASTDTQYF. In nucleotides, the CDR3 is TGTGCCAGCAGCGCAGGGACTCCTGCTAGCACAGATACGCAGTATTTT.

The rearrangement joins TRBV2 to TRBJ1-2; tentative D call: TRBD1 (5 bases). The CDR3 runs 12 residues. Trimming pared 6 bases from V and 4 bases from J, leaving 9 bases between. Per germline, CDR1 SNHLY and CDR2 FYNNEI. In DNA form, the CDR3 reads TGTGCCAGCAGGAGGGGTGGCTATGGCTACACCTTC. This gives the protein CASRRGGYGYTF.